This T cell receptor (beta chain) comes out of a study of T cells in Graves' hyperthyroidism and ophthalmopathy. Diagnosing involved the use of clinical symptoms, serum thyroxine and TRAb, thyroid ultrasound and orbital computed tomography. Regions amplified from RNA transcripts were the TCR beta CDR3 regions. HTBI primers were the set used in a first-round RT-PCR of the TCR CDR3. TCRdb reprocessed the multiplex PCR reads via MiXCR and lists one record per CDR3 protein. The table records about 420,000 distinct CDR3 sequences, 15% to 17% of them present only once. V was trimmed by 1 base and J by 7 bases, leaving 10 bases between them. Germline V lookup: CDR1 SGHTA, CDR2 FQGNSA. The length of the CDR3 is 13 residues. This clonotype has more than one count but fewer than ten.

The source of this sequence is a woman in her late teens or twenties with Graves' hyperthyroidism. The sample taken for sequencing was blood. The J gene is TRBJ1-1, the V gene TRBV7-2; D is ambiguous. The CDR3 loop reads CASSLGAEGEAFF. In nucleotides, the CDR3 is TGTGCCAGCAGCTTAGGTGCGGAAGGTGAAGCTTTCTTT.